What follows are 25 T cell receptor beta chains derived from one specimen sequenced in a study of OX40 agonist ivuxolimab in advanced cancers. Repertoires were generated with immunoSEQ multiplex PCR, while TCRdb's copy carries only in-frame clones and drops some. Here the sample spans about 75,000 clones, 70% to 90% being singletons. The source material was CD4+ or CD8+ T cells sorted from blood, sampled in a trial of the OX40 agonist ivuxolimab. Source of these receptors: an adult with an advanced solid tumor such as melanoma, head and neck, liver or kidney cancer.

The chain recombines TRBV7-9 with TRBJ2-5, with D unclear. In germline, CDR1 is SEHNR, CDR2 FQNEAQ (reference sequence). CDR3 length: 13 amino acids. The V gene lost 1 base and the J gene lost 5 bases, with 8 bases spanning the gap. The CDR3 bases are TGTGCCAGCAGCTTAGGGCGGCGCGAGACCCAGTACTTC. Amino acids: CASSLGRRETQYF.

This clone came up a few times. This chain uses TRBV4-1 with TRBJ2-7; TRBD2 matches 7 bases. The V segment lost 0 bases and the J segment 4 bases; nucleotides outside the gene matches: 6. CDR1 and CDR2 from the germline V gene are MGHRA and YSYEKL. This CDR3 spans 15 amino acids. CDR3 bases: TGCGCCAGCAGCCAAGATAGAGCGGGACCGTACGAGCAGTACTTC. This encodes CASSQDRAGPYEQYF.

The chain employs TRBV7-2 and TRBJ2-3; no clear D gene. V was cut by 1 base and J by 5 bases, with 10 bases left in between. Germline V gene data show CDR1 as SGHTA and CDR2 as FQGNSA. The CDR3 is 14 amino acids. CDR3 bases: TGTGCCAGCAGCTTAGGTGGTCCGTTAGATACGCAGTATTTT. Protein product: CASSLGGPLDTQYF.

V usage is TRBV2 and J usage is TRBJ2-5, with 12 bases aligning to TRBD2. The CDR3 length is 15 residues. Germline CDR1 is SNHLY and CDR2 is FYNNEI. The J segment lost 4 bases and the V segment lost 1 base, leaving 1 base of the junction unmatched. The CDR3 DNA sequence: TGTGCCAGCAGTGAAGGACTAGCGGGAGTAGAGACCCAGTACTTC. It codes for CASSEGLAGVETQYF.

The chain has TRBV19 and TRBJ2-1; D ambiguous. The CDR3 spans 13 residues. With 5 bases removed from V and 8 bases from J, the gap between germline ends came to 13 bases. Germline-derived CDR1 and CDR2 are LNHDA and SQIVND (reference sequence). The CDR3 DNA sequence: TGTGCCAGTAGTGAGCCTAGATGGGATGAGCAGTTCTTC. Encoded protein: CASSEPRWDEQFF.

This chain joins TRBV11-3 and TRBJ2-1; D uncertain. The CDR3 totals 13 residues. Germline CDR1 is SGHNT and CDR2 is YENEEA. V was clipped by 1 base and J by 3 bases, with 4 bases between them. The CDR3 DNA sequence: TGTGCCAGCAGCTTAGCGGTCTACAATGAGCAGTTCTTC. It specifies CASSLAVYNEQFF.

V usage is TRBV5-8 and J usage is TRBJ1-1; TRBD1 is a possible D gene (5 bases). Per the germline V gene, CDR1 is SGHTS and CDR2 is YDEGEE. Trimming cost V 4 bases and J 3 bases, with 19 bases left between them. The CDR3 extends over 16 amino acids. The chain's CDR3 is CASSQDALDSDTEAFF. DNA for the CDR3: TGTGCCAGCAGCCAAGACGCTTTAGACAGCGACACTGAAGCTTTCTTT.

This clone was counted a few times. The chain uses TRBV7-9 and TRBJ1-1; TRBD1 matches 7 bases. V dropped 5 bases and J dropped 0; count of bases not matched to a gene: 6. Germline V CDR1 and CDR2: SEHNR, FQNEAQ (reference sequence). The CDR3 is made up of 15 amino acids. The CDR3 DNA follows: TGTGCCAGCAGCCCAAGGGACAGCCTGAACACTGAAGCTTTCTTT. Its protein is CASSPRDSLNTEAFF.

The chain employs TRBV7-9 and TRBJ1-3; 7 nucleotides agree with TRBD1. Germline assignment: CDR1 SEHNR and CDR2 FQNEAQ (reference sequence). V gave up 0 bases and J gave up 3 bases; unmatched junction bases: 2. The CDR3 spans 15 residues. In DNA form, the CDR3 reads TGTGCCAGCAGCTTAGCAGCAGGGGGTGGAAACACCATATATTTT. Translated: CASSLAAGGGNTIYF.

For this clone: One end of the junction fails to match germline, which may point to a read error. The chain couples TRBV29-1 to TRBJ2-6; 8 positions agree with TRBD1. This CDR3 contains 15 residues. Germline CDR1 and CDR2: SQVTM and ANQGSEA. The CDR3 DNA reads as TGCAGCGTGGAAGACAGGGGAGACGGGGCCAACGTCCTGACTTTC. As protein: CSVEDRGDGANVLTF.

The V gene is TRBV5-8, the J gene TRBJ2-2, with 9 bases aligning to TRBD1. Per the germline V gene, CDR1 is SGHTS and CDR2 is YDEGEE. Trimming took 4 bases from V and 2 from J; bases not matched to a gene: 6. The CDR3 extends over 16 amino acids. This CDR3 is CASSDSTGGNTGELFF. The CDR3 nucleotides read TGTGCCAGCAGCGACTCTACAGGGGGCAACACCGGGGAGCTGTTTTTT.

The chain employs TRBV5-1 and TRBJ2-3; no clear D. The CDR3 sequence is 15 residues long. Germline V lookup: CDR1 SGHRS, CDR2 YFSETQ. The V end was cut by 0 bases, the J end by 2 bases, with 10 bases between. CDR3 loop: CASSLATGPTDTQYF. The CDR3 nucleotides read TGCGCCAGCAGCTTGGCAACCGGACCCACAGATACGCAGTATTTT. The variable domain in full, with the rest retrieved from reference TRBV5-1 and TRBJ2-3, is KAGVTQTPRYLIKTRGQQVTLSCSPISGHRSVSWYQQTPGQGLQFLFEYFSETQRNKGNFPGRFSGRQFSNSRSEMNVSTLELGDSALYLCASSLATGPTDTQYFGPGTRLTVL.

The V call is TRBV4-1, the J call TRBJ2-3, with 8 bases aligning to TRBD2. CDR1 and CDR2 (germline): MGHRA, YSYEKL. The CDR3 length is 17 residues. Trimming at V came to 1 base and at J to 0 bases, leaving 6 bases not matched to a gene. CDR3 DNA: TGCGCCAGCAGCCAAGCCCTACTAGCGGTTAGCACAGATACGCAGTATTTT. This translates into CASSQALLAVSTDTQYF.

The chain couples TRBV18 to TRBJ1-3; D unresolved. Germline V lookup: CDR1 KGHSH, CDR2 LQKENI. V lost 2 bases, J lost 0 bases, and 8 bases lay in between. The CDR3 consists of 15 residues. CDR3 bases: TGTGCCAGCTCACCATCGGGCGGCTCTGGAAACACCATATATTTT. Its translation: CASSPSGGSGNTIYF.

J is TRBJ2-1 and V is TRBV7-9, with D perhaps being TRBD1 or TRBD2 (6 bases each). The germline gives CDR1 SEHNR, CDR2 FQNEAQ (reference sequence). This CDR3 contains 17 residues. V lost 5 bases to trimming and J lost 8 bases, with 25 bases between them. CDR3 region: CASSRSPGGAILDEQFF. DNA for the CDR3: TGTGCCAGCAGCAGAAGCCCCGGGGGCGCGATTTTGGATGAGCAGTTCTTC. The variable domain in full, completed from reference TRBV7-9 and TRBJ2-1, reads DTGVSQNPRHKITKRGQNVTFRCDPISEHNRLYWYRQTLGQGPEFLTYFQNEAQLEKSRLLSDRFSAERPKGSFSTLEIQRTEQGDSAMYLCASSRSPGGAILDEQFFGPGTRLTVL.

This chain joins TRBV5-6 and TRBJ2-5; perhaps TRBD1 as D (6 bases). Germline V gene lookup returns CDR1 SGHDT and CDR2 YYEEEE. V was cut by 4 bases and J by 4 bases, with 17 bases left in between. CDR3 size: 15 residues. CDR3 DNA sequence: TGTGCCAGCAGCCCACAGGGTTTCGGAGCAGAGACCCAGTACTTC. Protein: CASSPQGFGAETQYF.

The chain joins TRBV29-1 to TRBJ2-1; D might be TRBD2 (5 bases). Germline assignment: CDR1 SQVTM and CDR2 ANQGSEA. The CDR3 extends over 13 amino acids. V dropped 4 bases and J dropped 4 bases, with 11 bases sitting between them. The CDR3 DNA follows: TGCAGCGTTGGGCCGGGATCATACAATGAGCAGTTCTTC. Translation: CSVGPGSYNEQFF.

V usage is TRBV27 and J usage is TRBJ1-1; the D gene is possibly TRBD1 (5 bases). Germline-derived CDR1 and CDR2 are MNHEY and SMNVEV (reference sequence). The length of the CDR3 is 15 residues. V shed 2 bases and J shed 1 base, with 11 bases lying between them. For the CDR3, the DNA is TGTGCCAGCAGTTTAGGGGCAATCCCGAACACTGAAGCTTTCTTT. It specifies CASSLGAIPNTEAFF.

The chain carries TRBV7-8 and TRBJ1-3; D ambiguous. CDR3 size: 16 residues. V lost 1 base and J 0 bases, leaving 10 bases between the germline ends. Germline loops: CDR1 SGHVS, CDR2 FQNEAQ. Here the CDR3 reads CASSLGQPHSGNTIYF. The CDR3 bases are TGTGCCAGCAGCTTAGGCCAGCCCCACTCTGGAAACACCATATATTTT. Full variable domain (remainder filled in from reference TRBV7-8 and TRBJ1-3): GAGVSQSPRYKVAKRGQDVALRCDPISGHVSLFWYQQALGQGPEFLTYFQNEAQLDKSGLPSDRFFAERPEGSVSTLKIQRTQQEDSAVYLCASSLGQPHSGNTIYFGEGSWLTVV.

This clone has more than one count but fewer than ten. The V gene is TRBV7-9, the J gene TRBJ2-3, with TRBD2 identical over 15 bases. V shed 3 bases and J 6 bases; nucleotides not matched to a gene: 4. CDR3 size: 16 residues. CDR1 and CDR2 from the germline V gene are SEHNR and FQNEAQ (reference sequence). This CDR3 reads CASSLGLAGGGDTQYF. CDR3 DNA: TGTGCCAGCAGCTTGGGACTAGCGGGAGGCGGGGATACGCAGTATTTT.

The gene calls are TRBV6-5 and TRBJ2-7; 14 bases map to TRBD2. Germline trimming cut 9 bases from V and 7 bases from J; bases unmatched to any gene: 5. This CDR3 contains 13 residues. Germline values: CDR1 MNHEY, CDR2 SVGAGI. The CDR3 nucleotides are TGTGCCAGTGGGACTAGCGGGAGAGAGGAGCAGTACTTC. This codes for CASGTSGREEQYF.

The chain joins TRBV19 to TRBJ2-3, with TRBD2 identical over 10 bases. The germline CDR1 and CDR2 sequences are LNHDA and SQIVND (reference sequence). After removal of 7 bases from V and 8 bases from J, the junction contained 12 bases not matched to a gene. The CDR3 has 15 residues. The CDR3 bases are TGTGCCAGTATGGGACTAGCGTTGGATTCGGGTACGCAGTATTTT. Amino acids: CASMGLALDSGTQYF.

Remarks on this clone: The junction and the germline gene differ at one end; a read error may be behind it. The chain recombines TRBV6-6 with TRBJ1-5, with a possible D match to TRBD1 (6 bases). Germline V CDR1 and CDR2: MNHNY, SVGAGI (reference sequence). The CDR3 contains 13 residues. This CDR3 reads CASKQGYYQPQHF. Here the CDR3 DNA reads TGTGCCAGCAAGCAGGGGTATTATCAACCCCAGCATTTT.

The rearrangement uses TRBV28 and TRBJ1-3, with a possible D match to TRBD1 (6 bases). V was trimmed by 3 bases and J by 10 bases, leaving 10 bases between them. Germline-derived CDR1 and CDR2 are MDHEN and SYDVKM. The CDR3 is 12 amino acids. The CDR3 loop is CASSFRGATIYF. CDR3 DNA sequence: TGTGCCAGCAGTTTTCGGGGGGCGACCATATATTTT.

The chain's CDR3 is CASTSGSREQYF. The CDR3 coding sequence is TGTGCCAGCACTAGCGGGAGCCGGGAGCAGTACTTC. This chain uses TRBV2 with TRBJ2-7, with TRBD2 identical over 10 bases. This CDR3 is 12 amino acids long. With 7 bases clipped from V and 7 bases from J, the junction kept 4 bases outside the gene matches. Germline CDR1 is SNHLY and CDR2 is FYNNEI.